What follows are 9 T cell receptor beta chains derived from one specimen sequenced in a study of tumor and adjacent non-tumor tissue in lung cancer. TCRbeta libraries were built with three rounds of nested PCR, modified from ARM-PCR. Using its own MiXCR run on the multiplex PCR reads, TCRdb lists one record per CDR3 protein. The sample lists roughly 200,000 distinct CDR3 sequences; about 71% were seen once. The template was RNA from unsorted bulk tissue. The specimen was lung tumor tissue. These receptors came from a man between 60 and 75 years old with non-small cell lung cancer.

This clonotype is classed as medium-sized (0.01 to 0.1%). The chain recombines TRBV10-2 with TRBJ1-1; 7 positions match TRBD1. The CDR3 extends over 14 amino acids. Unmatched junction bases numbered 4, after V lost 2 bases and J lost 4 bases. Germline CDR1 reads WSHSY; CDR2 reads SAAADI. The CDR3 DNA sequence: TGCGCCAGCAGTGAGGCGACAGGGTTCACTGAAGCTTTCTTT. Protein product: CASSEATGFTEAFF.

As for this clonotype: The CDR3 does not close with the conserved phenylalanine or tryptophan, likely indicating a read error. The V and J genes are TRBV29-1 and TRBJ2-4; D is undetermined. Germline CDR1 SQVTM, CDR2 ANQGSEA. CDR3 length: 11 amino acids. The CDR3 sequence: CTGVFKNIQYL. CDR3 nucleotides: TGCACCGGAGTCTTTAAAAACATTCAGTACCTC.

For this clonotype: Lacking the conserved final phenylalanine or tryptophan, this CDR3 likely reflects a read error. The J gene is TRBJ2-1, the V gene TRBV28, with 7 nucleotides matching TRBD2. CDR3 length: 14 residues. Germline loops: CDR1 MDHEN, CDR2 SYDVKM. In nucleotides, the CDR3 is TGTGTCAGCAGTACCCCCGGGGGGACGAATGAGCAGTTCTTA. Its translation: CVSSTPGGTNEQFL.

Comment on this clonotype: Compared with germline, one end of the junction differs, possibly owing to a read error. This chain links TRBV6-5 with TRBJ2-5; TRBD2 might be the D (6 bases). Per germline, CDR1 MNHEY and CDR2 SVGAGI. The CDR3 runs 14 residues. CDR3 sequence reads: CASSSRGFQGTQYF. CDR3 DNA: TGTGCCAGCAGCAGCCGGGGGTTTCAAGGGACCCAGTACTTC.

Ten or more counts support this clonotype. V and J are TRBV11-2 and TRBJ1-6, with D unclear. Per germline, CDR1 SGHAT and CDR2 FQNNGV. Trimming cost V 2 bases and J 4 bases, with 27 bases left between them. This CDR3 contains 21 residues. The CDR3 is CASSLLPPTSLGDSYNSPLHF. The CDR3 coding sequence is TGTGCCAGCAGCTTATTACCCCCCACTAGTTTAGGCGATTCATATAATTCACCCCTCCACTTT. Full variable domain (rest looked up from reference TRBV11-2 and TRBJ1-6): EAGVAQSPRYKIIEKRQSVAFWCNPISGHATLYWYQQILGQGPKLLIQFQNNGVVDDSQLPKDRFSAERLKGVDSTLKIQPAKLEDSAVYLCASSLLPPTSLGDSYNSPLHFGNGTRLTVT.

The CDR3 DNA follows: TGTGCTAGCCTTAGCGCAAGGACAGATACGCAGTATTTT. The encoded protein is CASLSARTDTQYF. The gene calls are TRBV12-3 or TRBV12-4 and TRBJ2-3, with D perhaps TRBD2 (5 bases). The CDR3 is 13 residues long.

The gene calls are TRBV20-1 and TRBJ2-7, with no clear D. Germline CDR1 is DFQATT and CDR2 is SNEGSKA (reference sequence). Trimming pared 5 bases from V and 4 bases from J, leaving 9 bases between. This CDR3 comprises 11 residues. The CDR3 nucleotides read TGCAGTGCTCCGGCCGAGTACGAGCAGTACTTC. This translates into CSAPAEYEQYF.

This clonotype has just a few counts. J is TRBJ1-6 and V is TRBV20-1; 8 positions agree with TRBD1. Unmatched junction bases numbered 5, after V lost 5 bases and J lost 2 bases. The CDR3 is 15 residues long. The germline V gene has CDR1 DFQATT and CDR2 SNEGSKA (reference sequence). The CDR3 DNA sequence: TGCAGTGCTCTGGACAGGGTCGCCTATAATTCACCCCTCCACTTT. Encoded protein: CSALDRVAYNSPLHF.

This chain links TRBV29-1 with TRBJ2-7, with TRBD2 matching over 7 bases. J lost 6 bases, V lost 6 bases, and 11 bases had no gene match. The CDR3 totals 13 residues. Per the germline V gene, CDR1 is SQVTM and CDR2 is ANQGSEA. CDR3 bases: TGCAGCGTGGGAGGGATGGGAATCCCCGAGCAGTACTTC. It encodes CSVGGMGIPEQYF.